The present entry profiles one T cell receptor (beta chain) with its context. What it recognizes is unknown. 13 Jbeta primers and 60 Vbeta primers were used for the PCR. The method was immunoSEQ multiplex PCR; TCRdb's version includes in-frame clones alone and lacks a portion of them. The sample includes 140,000 to 150,000 clones, 88% of them seen just once. The sample originates from a study of cytomegalovirus exposure and HLA in healthy donors. V lost 8 bases, J lost 8 bases, and 9 bases stayed unmatched. Germline CDR1 is ENHRY and CDR2 is SYGVKD. The CDR3 loop spans 13 amino acids. Study-level results: The classifier reportedly diagnosed cytomegalovirus status with high specificity and sensitivity.

The source material was PBMCs. The receptor's source is a woman in her 40s in good health and CMV-seronegative. The chain carries TRBV10-3 and TRBJ2-1; 7 nucleotides line up with TRBD1. DNA of the CDR3: TGTGCCATCCGGGACAGTTCCCTGTATGAGCAGTTCTTC. Translation gives CAIRDSSLYEQFF.